The rows below give T cell receptor beta chains drawn from one sample of a study of cytomegalovirus exposure and HLA in healthy donors. The assay was immunoSEQ multiplex PCR, and TCRdb's table has in-frame clones only and misses some. The table includes some 87,000 clones, roughly 70% detected once. The specimen sequenced was PBMCs. These TCRs come from a woman aged 50 to 60 in good health and CMV-seropositive. Both conserved end residues are part of each CDR3. A D gene is named only where the DNA matches it firmly. Clone size, where shown, is once, few, many, or a class for clones that have expanded.

-,-,TRBV6-5,TRBJ1-2,CASSYSQPGRNGYTF,TGTGCCAGCAGTTACTCCCAGCCGGGAAGAAATGGCTACACCTTC
-,-,TRBV5-1,TRBJ1-1,CASRTGKEAFF,TGCGCCAGCAGGACAGGAAAAGAAGCTTTCTTT
-,-,TRBV28,TRBJ1-1,CASTIGQREAFF,TGTGCCAGCACCATCGGACAGCGTGAAGCTTTCTTT
-,-,TRBV11-2,TRBJ2-7,CASSLVTGPYEQYF,TGTGCCAGCAGCTTAGTGACAGGCCCCTACGAGCAGTACTTC
-,-,TRBV13,TRBJ2-1,CASSLGGRDYNEQFF,TGTGCCAGCAGCTTAGGCGGGAGAGACTACAATGAGCAGTTCTTC
-,few,TRBV14,TRBJ1-4,CASSPPGTNEKLFF,TGTGCCAGCAGCCCCCCAGGGACTAATGAAAAACTGTTTTTT
TRBD2,-,TRBV5-6,TRBJ2-7,CASSEILAGPYEQYF,TGTGCCAGCAGCGAAATACTAGCGGGACCCTACGAGCAGTACTTC
-,-,TRBV28,TRBJ1-1,CASSQRTGNTEAFF,TGTGCCAGCAGCCAGCGGACGGGGAACACTGAAGCTTTCTTT
TRBD1,-,TRBV30,TRBJ1-1,CAWIRGEVTEAFF,TGTGCCTGGATCAGGGGGGAAGTCACTGAAGCTTTCTTT
TRBD2,-,TRBV19,TRBJ2-1,CASSIDRAGTRKFF,TGTGCCAGTAGTATAGATCGAGCAGGGACTAGAAAGTTCTTC
TRBD1,-,TRBV18,TRBJ2-1,CASSPDRVSYNEQFF,TGTGCCAGCTCACCTGACAGGGTTTCTTACAATGAGCAGTTCTTC
-,-,TRBV15,TRBJ1-2,CATSRELQGGYGYTF,TGTGCCACCAGCAGAGAGCTCCAGGGAGGCTATGGCTACACCTTC
TRBD1,medium-sized,TRBV9,TRBJ1-2,CASSGVDRGNYGYTF,TGTGCCAGCAGCGGGGTGGACAGGGGGAACTATGGCTACACCTTC
TRBD1,once,TRBV19,TRBJ2-1,CASSGRQGVFNEQFF,TGTGCCAGTAGTGGTCGACAGGGGGTCTTCAATGAGCAGTTCTTC
TRBD1,-,TRBV19,TRBJ1-3,CASRQTGATSGNTIYF,TGTGCCAGTAGACAGACAGGGGCCACCTCTGGAAACACCATATATTTT
TRBD1,-,TRBV5-4,TRBJ2-5,CASSLGQGVVKTQYF,TGTGCCAGCAGCTTGGGACAGGGGGTCGTGAAGACCCAGTACTTC
TRBD1,-,TRBV6-5,TRBJ2-2,CASSFGTGPTGELFF,TGTGCCAGCAGTTTCGGGACAGGGCCCACCGGGGAGCTGTTTTTT
-,few,TRBV9,TRBJ2-3,CASSSLVADTQYF,TGTGCCAGCAGCTCACTAGTGGCAGATACGCAGTATTTT
-,few,TRBV11-2,TRBJ1-1,CASKELKNTEAFF,TGTGCCAGCAAAGAGCTGAAGAACACTGAAGCTTTCTTT
TRBD2,-,TRBV28,TRBJ2-1,CASSLGLAGTKSIYNEQFF,TGTGCCAGCAGTCTCGGACTAGCGGGTACCAAGAGTATCTACAATGAGCAGTTCTTC
-,-,TRBV14,TRBJ2-7,CASSQGAREQYF,TGTGCCAGCAGCCAGGGGGCGCGGGAGCAGTACTTC
-,-,TRBV2,TRBJ2-7,CASRLSSYEQYF,TGTGCCAGCAGATTATCCAGTTACGAGCAGTACTTC
-,-,TRBV11-2,TRBJ1-2,CASTPGDYGYTF,TGTGCCAGCACTCCGGGGGACTATGGCTACACCTTC
TRBD1,-,TRBV13,TRBJ2-7,CASSLGEGQGWEQYF,TGTGCCAGCAGCTTAGGGGAAGGACAGGGTTGGGAGCAGTACTTC
TRBD1,-,TRBV6-5,TRBJ1-2,CASSRDRGLGYTF,TGTGCCAGCAGTCGGGACAGGGGGCTCGGCTACACCTTC
-,-,TRBV7-8,TRBJ1-1,CASSLVPREVAFF,TGTGCCAGCAGCTTAGTGCCGCGGGAGGTAGCTTTCTTT
TRBD1,-,TRBV6-1,TRBJ1-2,CASRVGQGVSYGYTF,TGTGCCAGCAGAGTAGGACAGGGGGTTAGTTATGGCTACACCTTC
-,few,TRBV7-9,TRBJ1-1,CSSSFQAGQLNTEAFF,TGTTCCAGCAGCTTTCAGGCAGGACAGCTGAACACTGAAGCTTTCTTT
TRBD2,few,TRBV9,TRBJ2-3,CASSVVPSGRTDTQYF,TGTGCCAGCAGCGTAGTGCCTAGCGGGAGGACAGATACGCAGTATTTT
-,-,TRBV30,TRBJ2-2,CAWGGMTGELFF,TGTGCCTGGGGGGGGATGACCGGGGAGCTGTTTTTT
-,-,TRBV30,TRBJ1-1,CAWSVRREGAFF,TGTGCCTGGAGTGTACGGAGGGAGGGAGCTTTCTTT
-,-,TRBV7-2,TRBJ1-1,CASLSSRGNTEAFF,TGTGCCAGCCTATCCTCCAGAGGGAACACTGAAGCTTTCTTT
TRBD2,few,TRBV7-9,TRBJ2-1,CASSPKVRLAGVRNEQFF,TGTGCCAGCAGCCCCAAAGTTCGACTAGCGGGAGTTCGCAATGAGCAGTTCTTC
TRBD1,-,TRBV19,TRBJ1-4,CASRQGATNEKLFF,TGTGCCAGTCGACAGGGCGCAACTAATGAAAAACTGTTTTTT
TRBD2,few,TRBV6-1,TRBJ2-7,CASSDGAGPYEQYF,TGTGCCAGCAGTGATGGAGCGGGGCCCTACGAGCAGTACTTC
TRBD2,-,TRBV4-3,TRBJ2-1,CASSQQLAGVYNEQFF,TGCGCCAGCAGCCAACAACTAGCGGGAGTTTATAATGAGCAGTTCTTC
TRBD2,-,TRBV5-6,TRBJ2-7,CASSFVGLAGVGQYF,TGTGCCAGCAGCTTTGTGGGACTAGCGGGAGTAGGGCAGTACTTC
-,-,TRBV10-3,TRBJ2-7,CAISEEPGSSYEQYF,TGTGCCATCAGTGAGGAACCGGGGAGCTCCTACGAGCAGTACTTC
TRBD1,-,TRBV7-2,TRBJ1-1,CASSLNRGNTEAFF,TGTGCCAGCAGCCTCAACAGGGGGAACACTGAAGCTTTCTTT
TRBD1,-,TRBV5-1,TRBJ2-5,CASSRTGRETQYF,TGCGCCAGCAGCAGGACAGGGAGAGAGACCCAGTACTTC